This TCR beta chain was observed in a study of cytotoxic CD8 clonotypes in ibrutinib-treated CLL. V dropped 3 bases and J dropped 5; count of bases not matched to a gene: 8. Per germline, CDR1 SGHVS and CDR2 FQNEAQ. CDR3 length: 16 amino acids. Profiling relied on immunoSEQ multiplex PCR, and the TCRdb table lists in-frame clones only, not all of them. The sample records about 200,000 clones, roughly 79% being singletons. The sequence derives from a human donor with chronic lymphocytic leukemia. The rearrangement joins TRBV7-8 to TRBJ2-5, with 11 bases aligning to TRBD2. The input for sequencing was PBMCs, taken after 12 months of ibrutinib treatment. For the CDR3, the DNA is TGTGCCAGCAGCTTTCTCTCACTAGCGGGAGTCGAGACCCAGTACTTC. Translated, it gives CASSFLSLAGVETQYF.